This TCR beta chain was identified in a study of T cell changes during pregnancy in multiple sclerosis. Generated by immunoSEQ multiplex PCR, the TCRdb table keeps only in-frame clones and is missing some. This sample yields 30,000 to 40,000 clones, of which around 90% are seen a single time; roughly 7.9% belongs to the top ten. Germline CDR1 is SGHNT and CDR2 is YENEEA. Trimming removed 4 bases at V and 7 bases at J, with 11 bases between. This CDR3 is 13 amino acids long. Sample: CD8+ T cells from peripheral blood mononuclear cells, taken before pregnancy. The chain combines TRBV11-3 with TRBJ2-1, with D unclear. The source is a female donor with multiple sclerosis, enrolled in a pregnancy study. CDR3 residues: CASSSLHENEQFF. The CDR3, as DNA: TGTGCCAGCAGCTCCTTACACGAAAATGAGCAGTTCTTC. The variable domain in full, completed from reference TRBV11-3 and TRBJ2-1, reads EAGVVQSPRYKIIEKKQPVAFWCNPISGHNTLYWYLQNLGQGPELLIRYENEEAVDDSQLPKDRFSAERLKGVDSTLKIQPAELGDSAVYLCASSSLHENEQFFGPGTRLTVL.